This TCR beta chain was sequenced in a study of T-cell reconstitution after alpha-beta-depleted transplantation in children. The TCRbeta library incorporated unique molecular identifiers. Each CDR3 protein gets one entry after TCRdb re-called the PCR reads with MiXCR. In the table there are around 960,000 distinct CDR3 sequences, about 26% of which are singletons. The sequence was collected from a boy younger than two who had a stem cell transplant for SCID, so the T cells may come from the graft donor. The source was PBMCs, mostly from graft donor cells, collected 360 days after TCRalphabeta/CD19-depleted stem cell transplant.

Here the CDR3 DNA reads TGTGCCAGCAGTTACACGGCAGACCTCAATCAGCCCCAGCATTTT. Amino acids: CASSYTADLNQPQHF. The rearrangement joins TRBV6-5 to TRBJ1-5; D unclear. This CDR3 region has 15 residues. The V end was cut by 2 bases, the J end by 3 bases, with 11 bases between. CDR1 is MNHEY and CDR2 is SVGAGI in the germline V gene.